Presented here are 9 T cell receptor beta chains from one specimen sequenced in a study of blood T cell repertoires in COVID-19 (dated by TCRdb to about 2020). Libraries were built with the immunoSEQ multiplex PCR assay. TCRdb holds this immuneACCESS table with in-frame rearrangements only. Some clones are missing; in checked studies, unresolved V genes explain under half, and the rest has no known cause. The sample table contains about 160,000 clones; only one count was recorded for roughly 90% of them. More than 4.5% of the sample rests with the top ten. Sequencing used peripheral blood. All receptors come from a man in his thirties or forties with COVID-19, enrolled during active disease.

The V call is TRBV20-1, the J call TRBJ2-1; 10 positions match TRBD2. J gave up 8 bases and V 3 bases, and 10 bases lay outside the gene matches. This CDR3 comprises 15 residues. The V gene's germline CDR1 is DFQATT and CDR2 SNEGSKA (reference sequence). CDR3 loop: CSASRLASGSHEQFF. For the CDR3, the DNA is TGCAGTGCTAGTCGACTTGCTAGCGGGAGTCATGAGCAGTTCTTC.

V gene TRBV5-5 combines with J gene TRBJ1-2; 7 nucleotides agree with TRBD1. V lost 2 bases to trimming and J lost 0 bases; unmatched junction nucleotides: 10. Germline V gene sequence: CDR1 SGHKS, CDR2 YYEKEE (reference sequence). The CDR3 consists of 17 residues. In DNA, the CDR3 is TGTGCCAGCAGCTTTATGACAGGGAGCCCAGCTAACTATGGCTACACCTTC. This translates into CASSFMTGSPANYGYTF. Looking up the rest from reference TRBV5-5 and TRBJ1-2 gives the full variable domain: DAGVTQSPTHLIKTRGQQVTLRCSPISGHKSVSWYQQVLGQGPQFIFQYYEKEERGRGNFPDRFSARQFPNYSSELNVNALLLGDSALYLCASSFMTGSPANYGYTFGSGTRLTVV.

The chain recombines TRBV5-5 with TRBJ2-1; 7 positions match TRBD1. CDR3 length equals 13 residues. Trimming cost V 2 bases and J 9 bases; bases outside gene matches: 5. Germline V gives CDR1 SGHKS, CDR2 YYEKEE (reference sequence). The CDR3 sequence is CASSFTGAGEQFF. CDR3 DNA sequence: TGTGCCAGCAGCTTTACAGGGGCGGGTGAGCAGTTCTTC.

This chain connects TRBV4-3 to TRBJ1-1; 11 nucleotides align to TRBD1. The CDR3 is 15 amino acids. Trimming cost V 1 base and J 3 bases; bases outside gene matches: 1. From germline, CDR1 is LGHNA and CDR2 YSLEER. The CDR3 region has the DNA TGCGCCAGCAGCCAAGGGACAGGGGGCTACACTGAAGCTTTCTTT. Residues: CASSQGTGGYTEAFF.

The chain combines TRBV29-1 with TRBJ1-3; no clear D. The CDR3 loop spans 14 amino acids. The germline V and J ends were trimmed by 1 base and 3 bases, with 10 bases remaining between them. Per the germline V gene, CDR1 is SQVTM and CDR2 is ANQGSEA. For the CDR3, the DNA is TGCAGCGTTGAAGGGCAGGAGGGTGGAAACACCATATATTTT. Its protein is CSVEGQEGGNTIYF.

In DNA form, the CDR3 reads TGTGCTAGTGGTTTAGGGGGCACAGATACGCAGTATTTT. Translating gives CASGLGGTDTQYF. The chain recombines TRBV12-5 with TRBJ2-3, with TRBD1 as a possible D gene (5 bases). This CDR3 region has 13 residues. Trimming took 3 bases from V and 1 from J, leaving 5 bases between them. Germline CDR1 reads LGHNT; CDR2 reads FRNRAP. Combining the CDR3 with reference TRBV12-5 and TRBJ2-3 gives the whole variable domain DARVTQTPRHKVTEMGQEVTMRCQPILGHNTVFWYRQTMMQGLELLAYFRNRAPLDDSGMPKDRFSAEMPDATLATLKIQPSEPRDSAVYFCASGLGGTDTQYFGPGTRLTVL.

V usage is TRBV27 and J usage is TRBJ1-6, with no clear D. This CDR3 comprises 17 residues. The germline CDR1 and CDR2 sequences are MNHEY and SMNVEV (reference sequence). V lost 8 bases and J lost 8, with 25 bases in between. The CDR3 DNA sequence: TGTGCCAGCTATCGATCAGCCCCTTATAGAGCGTATTCACCCCTCCACTTT. Its translation is CASYRSAPYRAYSPLHF.

This clone is a singleton in its sample. The rearrangement uses TRBV10-3 and TRBJ1-5, with D unclear. The CDR3 is 14 amino acids. The V and J ends lost 7 bases and 0 bases respectively, with 10 bases between them. The V gene's germline CDR1 is ENHRY and CDR2 SYGVKD. This CDR3 reads CAITSSNSNQPQHF. The DNA for the CDR3 is TGTGCCATCACCTCGAGCAATAGCAATCAGCCCCAGCATTTT.

The chain combines TRBV28 with TRBJ2-1; D perhaps matches TRBD2 (9 bases). Trimming took 3 bases from V and 2 from J, leaving 20 bases between them. CDR3 length equals 18 residues. Germline assignment: CDR1 MDHEN and CDR2 SYDVKM. CDR3 amino acids: CASSFPRGLAGPYNEQFF. The CDR3 DNA reads as TGTGCCAGCAGTTTTCCCAGGGGGCTAGCGGGACCCTACAATGAGCAGTTCTTC.